These T cell receptor beta chains were read from a single sample in a study of regulatory T cells in long-lasting Graves disease. TCRdb reprocessed the multiplex PCR reads via MiXCR and lists one record per CDR3 protein. The data hold 650,000 to 700,000 distinct CDR3 sequences, with 30% observed a single time. The input for sequencing was peripheral blood mononuclear cells (PBMCs), taken when the disease was refractory, from a patient treated with antithyroid drugs. The receptor source for this set is a female donor with Graves disease. The CDR3 runs from the conserved cysteine through the conserved F or W. The D gene is left open where the match is weak. Clone size is shown for a subset of rows, as once, few, many or a class of expanded clone.

j_call d_call cdr3_length v_call clone_size cdr3_aa cdr3_nt
TRBJ1-4 TRBD1 15 TRBV7-8 few CASSLSAGGPQKLFF TGTGCCAGCAGCTTAAGCGCAGGGGGGCCCCAAAAACTGTTTTTT
TRBJ1-6 - 15 TRBV2 many CASTQVGADNSPLHF TGTGCCAGCACCCAAGTGGGGGCTGATAATTCACCCCTCCACTTT
TRBJ2-5 - 16 TRBV10-3 - CAISNRQASREETQYF TGTGCCATCAGTAACCGACAGGCCTCCAGGGAAGAGACCCAGTACTTC
TRBJ1-4 - 18 TRBV7-9 - CASSLRVSGTSTNEKLFF TGTGCCAGCAGCTTACGGGTCTCAGGGACTTCAACTAATGAAAAACTGTTTTTT
TRBJ2-1 - 15 TRBV14 - CASSQGTGRYNEQFF TGTGCCAGCAGCCAAGGAACAGGGAGGTACAATGAGCAGTTCTTC
TRBJ2-7 TRBD2 12 TRBV11-2 many CASSRDYYEQYF TGTGCCAGCAGCAGGGACTACTACGAGCAGTACTTC
TRBJ1-5 - 13 TRBV2 - CASRRYSYQPQHF TGTGCCAGCAGGAGATACTCGTATCAGCCCCAGCATTTT
TRBJ2-6 TRBD1 17 TRBV6-1 - CASSEGTGGSGANVLTF TGTGCCAGCAGTGAAGGGACAGGGGGCTCTGGGGCCAACGTCCTGACTTTC
TRBJ1-1 TRBD1 14 TRBV6-1 few CATGQGRVNTEAFF TGTGCCACCGGACAGGGCCGTGTGAACACTGAAGCTTTCTTT
TRBJ2-7 - 12 TRBV24-1 - CATSAGGGEQYF TGTGCCACCAGTGCAGGGGGAGGCGAGCAGTACTTC
TRBJ1-5 - 13 TRBV6-1 few CASSTGGVEPQHF TGTGCCAGCAGTACGGGGGGGGTTGAGCCCCAGCATTTT
TRBJ1-2 - 15 TRBV15 - CATSSEGLQNYGYTF TGTGCCACCAGCAGCGAGGGTCTACAGAACTATGGCTACACCTTC
TRBJ1-4 - 13 TRBV12-3/TRBV12-4 few CASRPAGWEKLFF TGTGCCAGCAGGCCGGCAGGGTGGGAAAAACTGTTTTTT
TRBJ1-4 TRBD1 18 TRBV6-1 - CASSRRTGPLATNEKLFF TGTGCCAGCAGCCGTCGGACAGGACCATTAGCAACTAATGAAAAACTGTTTTTT
TRBJ1-1 - 13 TRBV12-3/TRBV12-4 - CASRSSGDTEAFF TGTGCCAGCAGGTCGTCCGGGGACACTGAAGCTTTCTTT
TRBJ2-1 TRBD1 16 TRBV6-2/TRBV6-3 few CASSVGQGRSYNEQFF TGTGCCAGCAGTGTCGGACAGGGGAGATCCTACAATGAGCAGTTCTTC
TRBJ2-5 - 12 TRBV6-5 - CASSSQLGTQYF TGTGCCAGCAGTTCCCAACTAGGGACCCAGTACTTC
TRBJ1-1 TRBD1 15 TRBV20-1 - CSAIKAGTGDTEAFF TGCAGTGCTATCAAAGCGGGGACAGGGGATACTGAAGCTTTCTTT
TRBJ1-1 - 12 TRBV13 many CASSLLGGEAFF TGTGCCAGCAGCTTGCTGGGCGGTGAAGCTTTCTTT
TRBJ1-4 - 16 TRBV5-4 once CASSPTPRTGNEKLFF TGTGCCAGCAGCCCAACACCCCGGACGGGGAATGAAAAACTGTTTTTT
TRBJ1-6 - 17 TRBV14 few CASSQESGDTYNSPLHF TGTGCCAGCAGCCAAGAATCAGGGGATACCTATAATTCACCCCTCCACTTT